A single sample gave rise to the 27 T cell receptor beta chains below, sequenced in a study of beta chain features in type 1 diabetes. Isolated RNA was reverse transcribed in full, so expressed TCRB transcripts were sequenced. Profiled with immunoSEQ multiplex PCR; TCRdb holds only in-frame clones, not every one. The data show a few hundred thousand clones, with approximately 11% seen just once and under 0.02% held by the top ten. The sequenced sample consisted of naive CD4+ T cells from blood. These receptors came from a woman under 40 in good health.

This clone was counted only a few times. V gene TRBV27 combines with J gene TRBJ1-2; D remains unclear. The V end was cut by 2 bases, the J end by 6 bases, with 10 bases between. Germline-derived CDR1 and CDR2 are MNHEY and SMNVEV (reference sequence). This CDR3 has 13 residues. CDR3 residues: CASSLRGGDGYTF. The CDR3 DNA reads TGTGCCAGCAGTTTACGGGGTGGAGATGGCTACACCTTC.

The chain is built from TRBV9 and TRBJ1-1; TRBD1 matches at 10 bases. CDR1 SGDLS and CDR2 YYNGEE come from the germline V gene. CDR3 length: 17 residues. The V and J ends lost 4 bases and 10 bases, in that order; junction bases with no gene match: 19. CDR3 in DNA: TGTGCCAGCAGCCCCCGGTACATCGGGACAGGGGAGGCGGTAGCTTTCTTT. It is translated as CASSPRYIGTGEAVAFF.

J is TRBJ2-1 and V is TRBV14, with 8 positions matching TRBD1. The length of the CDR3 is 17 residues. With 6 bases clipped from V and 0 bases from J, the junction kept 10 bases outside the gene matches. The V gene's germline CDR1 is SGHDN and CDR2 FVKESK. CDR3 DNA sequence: TGTGCCAGCAGACCGGGACAGGCCATCTTCTCCTACAATGAGCAGTTCTTC. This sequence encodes CASRPGQAIFSYNEQFF.

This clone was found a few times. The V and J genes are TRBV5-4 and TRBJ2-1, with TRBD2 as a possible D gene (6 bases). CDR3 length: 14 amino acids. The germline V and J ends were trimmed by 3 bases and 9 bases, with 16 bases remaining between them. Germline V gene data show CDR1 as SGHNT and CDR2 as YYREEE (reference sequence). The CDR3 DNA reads TGTGCCAGCAGCTCGGAACACGGAGCGGGTGAGCAGTTCTTC. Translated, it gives CASSSEHGAGEQFF. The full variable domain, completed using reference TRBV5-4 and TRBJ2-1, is ETGVTQSPTHLIKTRGQQVTLRCSSQSGHNTVSWYQQALGQGPQFIFQYYREEENGRGNFPPRFSGLQFPNYSSELNVNALELDDSALYLCASSSEHGAGEQFFGPGTRLTVL.

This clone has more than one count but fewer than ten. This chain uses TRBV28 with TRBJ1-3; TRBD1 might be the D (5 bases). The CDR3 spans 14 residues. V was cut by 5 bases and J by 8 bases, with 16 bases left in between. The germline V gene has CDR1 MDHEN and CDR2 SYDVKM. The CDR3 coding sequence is TGTGCCAGCAGTCGCCCAAGGGGATGGGACACCATATATTTT. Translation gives CASSRPRGWDTIYF.

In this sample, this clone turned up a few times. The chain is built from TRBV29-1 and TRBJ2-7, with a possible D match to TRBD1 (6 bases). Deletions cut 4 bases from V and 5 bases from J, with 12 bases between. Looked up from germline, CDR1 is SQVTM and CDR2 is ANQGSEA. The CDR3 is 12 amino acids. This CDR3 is CSVVNRVDEQYF. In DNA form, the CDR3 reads TGCAGCGTTGTGAACAGGGTCGACGAGCAGTACTTC.

The CDR3 region is CSAERVSYGYTF. CDR3 in DNA: TGCAGCGCCGAACGGGTCTCCTATGGCTACACCTTC. This chain links TRBV29-1 with TRBJ1-2; D is undetermined. The CDR3 loop spans 12 amino acids. Germline V CDR1 and CDR2: SQVTM, ANQGSEA. Trimming took off 7 bases at V and 4 bases at J, with 13 bases between the two ends. Using reference TRBV29-1 and TRBJ1-2 for the parts outside the CDR3, the full variable domain is SAVISQKPSRDICQRGTSLTIQCQVDSQVTMMFWYRQQPGQSLTLIATANQGSEATYESGFVIDKFPISRPNLTFSTLTVSNMSPEDSSIYLCSAERVSYGYTFGSGTRLTVV.

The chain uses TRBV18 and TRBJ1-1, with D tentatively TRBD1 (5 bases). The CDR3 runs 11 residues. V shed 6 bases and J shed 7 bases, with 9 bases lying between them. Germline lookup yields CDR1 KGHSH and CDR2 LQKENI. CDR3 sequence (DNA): TGTGCCAGCTCCGGACAAGTTGAAGCTTTCTTT. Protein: CASSGQVEAFF.

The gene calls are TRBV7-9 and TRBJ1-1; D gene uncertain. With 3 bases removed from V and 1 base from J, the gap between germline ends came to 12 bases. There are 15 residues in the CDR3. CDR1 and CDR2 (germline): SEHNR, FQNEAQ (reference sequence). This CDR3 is CASSFNTDANTEAFF. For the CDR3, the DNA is TGTGCCAGCAGCTTTAATACAGACGCGAACACTGAAGCTTTCTTT.

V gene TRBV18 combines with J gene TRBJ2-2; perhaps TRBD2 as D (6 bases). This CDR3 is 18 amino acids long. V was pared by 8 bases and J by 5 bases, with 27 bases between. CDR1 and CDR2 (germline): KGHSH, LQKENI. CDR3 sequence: CASESGQGSYGVTGELFF. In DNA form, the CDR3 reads TGTGCCAGCGAGAGCGGGCAAGGCTCGTACGGAGTGACCGGGGAGCTGTTTTTT.

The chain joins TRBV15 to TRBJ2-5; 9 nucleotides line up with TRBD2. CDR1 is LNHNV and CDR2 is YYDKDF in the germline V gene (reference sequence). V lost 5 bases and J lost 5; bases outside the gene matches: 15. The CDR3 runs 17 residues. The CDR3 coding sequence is TGTGCCACCAGCTTCGGGCGCGGGAGGGCCTCGGGTGAGACCCAGTACTTC. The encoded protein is CATSFGRGRASGETQYF.

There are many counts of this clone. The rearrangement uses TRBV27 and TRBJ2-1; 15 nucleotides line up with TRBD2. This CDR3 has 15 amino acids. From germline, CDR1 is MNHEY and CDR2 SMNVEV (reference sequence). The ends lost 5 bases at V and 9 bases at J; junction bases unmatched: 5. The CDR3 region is CASSPRTSGRAEQFF. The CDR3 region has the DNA TGTGCCAGCAGTCCTCGGACTAGCGGGAGGGCTGAGCAGTTCTTC.

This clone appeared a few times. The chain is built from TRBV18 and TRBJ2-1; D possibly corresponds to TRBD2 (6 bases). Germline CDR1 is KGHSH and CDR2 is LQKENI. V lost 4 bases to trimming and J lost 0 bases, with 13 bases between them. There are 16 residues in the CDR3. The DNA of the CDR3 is TGTGCCAGCTCACGACTAGGGGAAAGCTCCTACAATGAGCAGTTCTTC. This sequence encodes CASSRLGESSYNEQFF.

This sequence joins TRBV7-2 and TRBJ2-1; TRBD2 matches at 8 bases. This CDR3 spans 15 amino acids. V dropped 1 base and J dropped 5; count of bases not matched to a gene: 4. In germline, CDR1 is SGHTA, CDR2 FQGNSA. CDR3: CASSLEGLGDNEQFF. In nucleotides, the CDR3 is TGTGCCAGCAGCTTAGAGGGACTAGGGGACAATGAGCAGTTCTTC.

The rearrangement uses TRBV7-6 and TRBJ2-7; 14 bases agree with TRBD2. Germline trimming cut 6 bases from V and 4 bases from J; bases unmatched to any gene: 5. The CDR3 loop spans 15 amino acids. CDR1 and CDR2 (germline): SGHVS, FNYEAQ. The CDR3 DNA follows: TGTGCCAGCAGACTTGGGACTAGCGGGAGATACGAGCAGTACTTC. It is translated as CASRLGTSGRYEQYF.

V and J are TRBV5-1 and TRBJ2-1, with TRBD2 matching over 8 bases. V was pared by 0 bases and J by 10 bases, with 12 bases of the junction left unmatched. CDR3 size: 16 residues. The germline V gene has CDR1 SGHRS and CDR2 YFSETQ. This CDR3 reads CASSLGSGTLSWEQFF. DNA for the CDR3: TGCGCCAGCAGCTTGGGTAGCGGGACCCTCTCCTGGGAGCAGTTCTTC.

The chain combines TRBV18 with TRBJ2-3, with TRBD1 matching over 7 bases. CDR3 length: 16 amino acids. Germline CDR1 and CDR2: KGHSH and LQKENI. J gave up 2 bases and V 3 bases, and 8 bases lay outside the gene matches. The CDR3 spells CASSPERTGPTDTQYF. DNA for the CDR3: TGTGCCAGCTCACCGGAACGGACAGGTCCCACAGATACGCAGTATTTT.

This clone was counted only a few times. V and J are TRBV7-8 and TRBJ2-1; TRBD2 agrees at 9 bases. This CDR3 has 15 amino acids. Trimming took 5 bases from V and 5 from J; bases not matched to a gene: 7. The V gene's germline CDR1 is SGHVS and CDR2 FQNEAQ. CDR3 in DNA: TGTGCCAGCAGCCCCGGGACTAGCCTGAACAATGAGCAGTTCTTC. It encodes CASSPGTSLNNEQFF. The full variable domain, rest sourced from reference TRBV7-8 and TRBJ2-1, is GAGVSQSPRYKVAKRGQDVALRCDPISGHVSLFWYQQALGQGPEFLTYFQNEAQLDKSGLPSDRFFAERPEGSVSTLKIQRTQQEDSAVYLCASSPGTSLNNEQFFGPGTRLTVL.

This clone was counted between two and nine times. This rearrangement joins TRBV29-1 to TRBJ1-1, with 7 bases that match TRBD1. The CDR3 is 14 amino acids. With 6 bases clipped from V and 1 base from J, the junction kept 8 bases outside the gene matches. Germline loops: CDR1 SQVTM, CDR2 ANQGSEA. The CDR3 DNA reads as TGCAGCGTCCCGCGACAGGGTCCGAACACTGAAGCTTTCTTT. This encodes CSVPRQGPNTEAFF.

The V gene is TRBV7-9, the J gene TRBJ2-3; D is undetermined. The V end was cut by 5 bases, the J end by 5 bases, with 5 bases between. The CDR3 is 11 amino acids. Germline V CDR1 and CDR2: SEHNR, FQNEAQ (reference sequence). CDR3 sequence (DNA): TGTGCCAGCAGCAGCGTAGATACGCAGTATTTT. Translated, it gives CASSSVDTQYF.

Here the CDR3 reads CASSLSLGFGGRVPYEQYF. In DNA, the CDR3 is TGTGCCAGCAGCTTATCCCTGGGTTTCGGCGGGAGAGTGCCCTACGAGCAGTACTTC. The genes are TRBV7-2 and TRBJ2-7; TRBD2 matches 7 bases. CDR1 is SGHTA, CDR2 FQGNSA, per germline. The CDR3 has 19 residues. With 2 bases clipped from V and 2 bases from J, the junction kept 18 bases outside the gene matches.

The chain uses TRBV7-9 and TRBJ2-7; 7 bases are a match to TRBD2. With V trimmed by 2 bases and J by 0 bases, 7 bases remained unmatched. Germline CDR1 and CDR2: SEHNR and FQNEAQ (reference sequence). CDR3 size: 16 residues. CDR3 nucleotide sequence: TGTGCCAGCAGCTTACATGGGGGGGTGAGCTCCTACGAGCAGTACTTC. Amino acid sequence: CASSLHGGVSSYEQYF. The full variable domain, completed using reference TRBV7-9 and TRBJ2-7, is DTGVSQNPRHKITKRGQNVTFRCDPISEHNRLYWYRQTLGQGPEFLTYFQNEAQLEKSRLLSDRFSAERPKGSFSTLEIQRTEQGDSAMYLCASSLHGGVSSYEQYFGPGTRLTVT.

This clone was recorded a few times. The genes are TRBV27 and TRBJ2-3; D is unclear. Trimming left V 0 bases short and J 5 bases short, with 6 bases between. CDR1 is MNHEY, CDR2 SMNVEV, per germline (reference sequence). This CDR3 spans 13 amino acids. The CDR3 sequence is CASSLSSGDTQYF. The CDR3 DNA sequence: TGTGCCAGCAGTTTATCATCGGGAGATACGCAGTATTTT.

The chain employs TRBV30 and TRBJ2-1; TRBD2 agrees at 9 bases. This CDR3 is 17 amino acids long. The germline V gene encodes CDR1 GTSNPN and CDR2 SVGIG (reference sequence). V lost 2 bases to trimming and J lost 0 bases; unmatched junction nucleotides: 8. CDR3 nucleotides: TGTGCCTGGAGTCCGCTTAGCGGGAGAACCTCCTACAATGAGCAGTTCTTC. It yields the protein CAWSPLSGRTSYNEQFF.

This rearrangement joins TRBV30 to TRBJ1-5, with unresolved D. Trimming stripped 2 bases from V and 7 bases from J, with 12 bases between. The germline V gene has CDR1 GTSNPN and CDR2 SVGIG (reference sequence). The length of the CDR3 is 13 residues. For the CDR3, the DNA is TGTGCCTGGAGTCTAGTAGGCGGACAGCCCCAGCATTTT. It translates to CAWSLVGGQPQHF. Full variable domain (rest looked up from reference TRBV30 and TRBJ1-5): SQTIHQWPATLVQPVGSPLSLECTVEGTSNPNLYWYRQAAGRGLQLLFYSVGIGQISSEVPQNLSASRPQDRQFILSSKKLLLSDSGFYLCAWSLVGGQPQHFGDGTRLSIL.

The CDR3 region has the DNA TGCGCCAGCAGCTTGCCGGGCCAGGGGCCGGGCGGCTACACCTTC. Its protein product is CASSLPGQGPGGYTF. The genes are TRBV5-1 and TRBJ1-2; TRBD1 might be the D (6 bases). Germline V gene data show CDR1 as SGHRS and CDR2 as YFSETQ. This CDR3 is 15 amino acids long. V gave up 1 base and J gave up 8 bases, with 18 bases separating them.

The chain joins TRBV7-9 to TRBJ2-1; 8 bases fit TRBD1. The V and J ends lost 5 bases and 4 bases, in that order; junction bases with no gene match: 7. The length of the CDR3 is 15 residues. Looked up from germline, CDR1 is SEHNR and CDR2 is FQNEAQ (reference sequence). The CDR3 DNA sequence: TGTGCCAGCAGCACAACCGGGACAGGATACAATGAGCAGTTCTTC. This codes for CASSTTGTGYNEQFF.